The clone carrying this T cell receptor (beta chain) was picked up many times. As yet, its antigen is unknown. The data derive from a study of T cells in Graves' hyperthyroidism and ophthalmopathy. Points from the study as a whole: Researchers found most expanded thyroid clonotypes above 0.001 in blood as well. The model identified upcoming ophthalmopathy a median roughly 6 months ahead of onset.

Exclusion of a patient resulted from uncontrolled infection, other autoimmune disease, pregnancy or lactation. Cells are PBMCs isolated from 10 ml of fresh blood. Amplified TCR beta CDR3 regions derived from RNA transcripts. In the first-round RT-PCR of the TCR CDR3, the HTBI primer set was used. Via MiXCR, TCRdb re-called the multiplex PCR reads, giving one row per CDR3 protein. The sample has approximately 740,000 distinct CDR3 sequences, around 13% seen once. The CDR3 has 13 residues. Deletions cut 5 bases from V and 0 bases from J, with 8 bases between. Germline assignment: CDR1 MDHEN and CDR2 SYDVKM.

The source material was blood. The origin of this receptor is a woman aged 18-30 years with Graves' hyperthyroidism. The chain carries TRBV28 and TRBJ2-7, with D maybe TRBD1 (6 bases). The CDR3 sequence: CASSRQASYEQYF. In nucleotides, the CDR3 is TGTGCCAGCAGTCGACAGGCCTCCTACGAGCAGTACTTC. Full variable domain (missing parts from reference TRBV28 and TRBJ2-7): DVKVTQSSRYLVKRTGEKVFLECVQDMDHENMFWYRQDPGLGLRLIYFSYDVKMKEKGDIPEGYSVSREKKERFSLILESASTNQTSMYLCASSRQASYEQYFGPGTRLTVT.